This passage covers 31 T cell receptor beta chains from one sample sequenced in a study of cytomegalovirus exposure and HLA in healthy donors. PCR was performed using 60 Vbeta and 13 Jbeta primers. Using immunoSEQ multiplex PCR, the repertoire was profiled, and TCRdb retains in-frame clones only, with some absent. The sample yields under 200,000 clones, roughly 80% seen once. The specimen was PBMCs. These receptors were collected from a woman in her late teens or twenties in good health and CMV-seronegative.

This rearrangement joins TRBV5-6 to TRBJ2-1, with TRBD2 identical over 11 bases. Germline values: CDR1 SGHDT, CDR2 YYEEEE. The CDR3 has 17 amino acids. With 5 bases clipped from V and 0 bases from J, the junction kept 7 bases outside the gene matches. CDR3: CASRQGLAAYSYNEQFF. DNA of the CDR3: TGTGCCAGCAGGCAGGGACTAGCGGCTTACTCCTACAATGAGCAGTTCTTC.

The chain joins TRBV10-1 to TRBJ2-1; TRBD2 matches 12 bases. CDR1 and CDR2 (germline): WNHNN, SYGVQD (reference sequence). The CDR3 loop spans 15 amino acids. The junction had 4 bases not matched to a gene; V was cut back by 3 bases and J by 7 bases. The CDR3 region is CASSEQTSGSNEQFF. CDR3 bases: TGCGCCAGCAGTGAACAGACTAGCGGGAGTAATGAGCAGTTCTTC.

In its sample, this clone was seen once. This chain links TRBV28 with TRBJ2-5; a possible D gene is TRBD1 (6 bases). The CDR3 loop spans 15 amino acids. V was cut by 3 bases and J by 2 bases, with 13 bases left in between. The germline V gene has CDR1 MDHEN and CDR2 SYDVKM. The CDR3: CASSFAGQTQETQYF. The CDR3 DNA sequence: TGTGCCAGCAGTTTTGCCGGACAGACTCAAGAGACCCAGTACTTC.

The rearrangement joins TRBV18 to TRBJ1-1; a possible D gene is TRBD1 (6 bases). Trimming took 4 bases from V and 6 from J, leaving 12 bases between them. The CDR3 is 13 amino acids. Germline V CDR1 and CDR2: KGHSH, LQKENI. CDR3 sequence (DNA): TGTGCCAGCTCACAGGGGGATTGGCCTGAAGCTTTCTTT. Residues: CASSQGDWPEAFF. The full variable domain, in which reference TRBV18 and TRBJ1-1 provide the parts outside the CDR3, is NAGVMQNPRHLVRRRGQEARLRCSPMKGHSHVYWYRQLPEEGLKFMVYLQKENIIDESGMPKERFSAEFPKEGPSILRIQQVVRGDSAAYFCASSQGDWPEAFFGQGTRLTVV.

The chain has TRBV9 and TRBJ2-6; 8 bases are shared with TRBD1. Trimming cost V 2 bases and J 2 bases; bases outside gene matches: 15. Germline V gene data show CDR1 as SGDLS and CDR2 as YYNGEE. The CDR3 is 20 residues long. CDR3 loop: CASSVRTGNRIGTGANVLTF. CDR3 nucleotides: TGTGCCAGCAGCGTCCGGACAGGGAACCGAATAGGGACTGGGGCCAACGTCCTGACTTTC.

The chain is built from TRBV7-9 and TRBJ2-3; 9 nucleotides line up with TRBD2. V trimming: 3 bases; J trimming: 1 base; junction bases outside the gene matches: 11. Germline V gives CDR1 SEHNR, CDR2 FQNEAQ (reference sequence). This CDR3 has 18 amino acids. CDR3 sequence: CASSLGAGGPSGTDTQYF. DNA for the CDR3: TGTGCCAGCAGCTTGGGGGCGGGAGGGCCGTCCGGCACAGATACGCAGTATTTT. Full variable domain (outside the CDR3, taken from reference TRBV7-9 and TRBJ2-3): DTGVSQNPRHKITKRGQNVTFRCDPISEHNRLYWYRQTLGQGPEFLTYFQNEAQLEKSRLLSDRFSAERPKGSFSTLEIQRTEQGDSAMYLCASSLGAGGPSGTDTQYFGPGTRLTVL.

The rearrangement links TRBV9 to TRBJ1-3, with D perhaps TRBD1 (6 bases). V was trimmed by 4 bases and J by 4 bases, leaving 12 bases between them. The CDR3 spans 14 residues. Looked up from germline, CDR1 is SGDLS and CDR2 is YYNGEE. CDR3: CASSPGTYGNTIYF. The CDR3 region has the DNA TGTGCCAGCAGCCCAGGGACATACGGAAACACCATATATTTT. Together with reference TRBV9 and TRBJ1-3, the CDR3 gives the full variable domain: DSGVTQTPKHLITATGQRVTLRCSPRSGDLSVYWYQQSLDQGLQFLIQYYNGEERAKGNILERFSAQQFPDLHSELNLSSLELGDSALYFCASSPGTYGNTIYFGEGSWLTVV.

V and J are TRBV5-1 and TRBJ2-7; 8 positions agree with TRBD2. J gave up 4 bases and V 10 bases, and 13 bases lay outside the gene matches. The CDR3 runs to 14 residues. Germline-derived CDR1 and CDR2 are SGHRS and YFSETQ. The CDR3 DNA follows: TGCGCCGGATTACGGGTAGCGGGATTGTACGAGCAGTACGTC. Translated: CAGLRVAGLYEQYV.

The rearrangement joins TRBV29-1 to TRBJ2-7; a possible D gene is TRBD2 (5 bases). V lost 7 bases and J 0 bases, leaving 13 bases between the germline ends. Germline loops: CDR1 SQVTM, CDR2 ANQGSEA. CDR3 length: 13 amino acids. The CDR3 is CSGRGSNSYEQYF. The DNA of the CDR3 is TGCAGCGGGAGAGGGAGTAACTCCTACGAGCAGTACTTC.

The J gene is TRBJ2-7, the V gene TRBV2; 7 nucleotides line up with TRBD1. The CDR3 sequence is 13 residues long. Germline CDR1 and CDR2: SNHLY and FYNNEI. V dropped 7 bases and J dropped 4; count of bases not matched to a gene: 7. The chain's CDR3 is CASKRRQGYEQYF. In nucleotides, the CDR3 is TGTGCCAGCAAGCGCCGACAGGGTTACGAGCAGTACTTC.

In this sample, this clone turned up once. V usage is TRBV27 and J usage is TRBJ1-2, with 7 bases identical to TRBD1. This CDR3 is 15 amino acids long. The ends lost 3 bases at V and 5 bases at J; junction bases unmatched: 9. Germline lookup yields CDR1 MNHEY and CDR2 SMNVEV (reference sequence). CDR3 amino acids: CASSLSTGTAYGYTF. Written as DNA, the CDR3 is TGTGCCAGCAGTTTGTCGACCGGGACAGCATATGGCTACACCTTC.

The V and J genes are TRBV21-1 and TRBJ2-7; the DNA was not compared with TRBD1, the D call given in the table. TRBV21-1 is classified as a pseudogene. This CDR3 contains 17 residues. Here the CDR3 DNA reads TGTGCCAGCAGCAAAGTTGGCTCCGGCCGGACACGGAACGAGCAGTACTTC. Its protein product is CASSKVGSGRTRNEQYF.

The chain employs TRBV19 and TRBJ2-3; the match to TRBD2 covers 14 bases. Germline-derived CDR1 and CDR2 are LNHDA and SQIVND (reference sequence). This CDR3 spans 20 amino acids. Trimming at V came to 3 bases and at J to 0 bases, leaving 11 bases not matched to a gene. The CDR3 coding sequence is TGTGCCAGTAGTATCATGGGACTAGCGGGAGACCCCACTAGCACAGATACGCAGTATTTT. Translation: CASSIMGLAGDPTSTDTQYF. Full variable domain (rest looked up from reference TRBV19 and TRBJ2-3): DGGITQSPKYLFRKEGQNVTLSCEQNLNHDAMYWYRQDPGQGLRLIYYSQIVNDFQKGDIAEGYSVSREKKESFPLTVTSAQKNPTAFYLCASSIMGLAGDPTSTDTQYFGPGTRLTVL.

The CDR3 reads CASSPAGVYGYTF. The CDR3, as DNA: TGTGCCAGCAGCCCGGCAGGGGTCTATGGCTACACCTTC. The chain links TRBV11-2 to TRBJ1-2; TRBD1 might be the D (6 bases). Germline assignment: CDR1 SGHAT and CDR2 FQNNGV. The CDR3 has 13 residues. V was shortened by 5 bases and J by 4 bases, with 11 bases between the two germline ends.

The sample holds a few counts of this clone. The V gene is TRBV10-1, the J gene TRBJ1-1, with D possibly being TRBD1 (5 bases). Germline V CDR1 and CDR2: WNHNN, SYGVQD (reference sequence). This CDR3 contains 13 residues. The germline V and J ends were trimmed by 6 bases and 1 base, with 9 bases remaining between them. The CDR3 coding sequence is TGCGCCAGCAGCCATACAGGGAACACTGAAGCTTTCTTT. This sequence encodes CASSHTGNTEAFF.

This chain joins TRBV27 and TRBJ1-1; 11 positions match TRBD1. The CDR3 runs 16 residues. Germline-derived CDR1 and CDR2 are MNHEY and SMNVEV (reference sequence). V trimming: 2 bases; J trimming: 3 bases; junction bases outside the gene matches: 5. The CDR3 DNA is TGTGCCAGCAGTTTACTCGGACAGGGGGCGGACACTGAAGCTTTCTTT. Translated: CASSLLGQGADTEAFF.

The chain is built from TRBV27 and TRBJ2-6, with TRBD2 matching 7 bases. CDR1 and CDR2 (germline): MNHEY, SMNVEV (reference sequence). J lost 2 bases, V lost 6 bases, and 7 bases had no gene match. The CDR3 sequence is 16 residues long. The CDR3 DNA sequence: TGTGCCAGCAGCGGGAGGTCGGGGGCTGGGGCCAACGTCCTGACTTTC. It encodes CASSGRSGAGANVLTF.

The gene calls are TRBV30 and TRBJ1-1; D not certain. The CDR3 has 14 residues. Germline assignment: CDR1 GTSNPN and CDR2 SVGIG (reference sequence). V lost 5 bases, J lost 6 bases, and 19 bases lay in between. Written as DNA, the CDR3 is TGTGCCTGGGATACAAACGCGGGGAGGTCTGAAGCTTTCTTT. Translated, it gives CAWDTNAGRSEAFF.

The gene calls are TRBV7-2 and TRBJ1-2; the D is unclear. The CDR3 length is 17 residues. Per the germline V gene, CDR1 is SGHTA and CDR2 is FQGNSA. Trimming took 6 bases from V and 6 from J, leaving 26 bases between them. CDR3 loop: CASSSYYGGQRTDGYTF. CDR3 nucleotides: TGTGCCAGCAGTTCATACTACGGAGGGCAGCGGACTGATGGCTACACCTTC.

This chain joins TRBV9 and TRBJ2-1; D ambiguous. There are 14 residues in the CDR3. Germline V gives CDR1 SGDLS, CDR2 YYNGEE. V was clipped by 4 bases and J by 4 bases, with 12 bases between them. The CDR3 DNA is TGTGCCAGCAGCTCCGCCGGAGAGTACAATGAGCAGTTCTTC. Residues: CASSSAGEYNEQFF.

The chain uses TRBV28 and TRBJ2-2, with 7 bases lining up with TRBD1. The length of the CDR3 is 14 residues. Germline CDR1 reads MDHEN; CDR2 reads SYDVKM. V lost 6 bases, J lost 4 bases, and 5 bases stayed unmatched. The chain's CDR3 is CASRTTGATGELFF. The CDR3 nucleotides are TGTGCCAGCAGGACCACAGGGGCCACCGGGGAGCTGTTTTTT.

V and J are TRBV21-1 and TRBJ2-7; the DNA was not compared with TRBD1, the D call given in the table. TRBV21-1 is termed a pseudogene. The CDR3 is 15 amino acids. The CDR3 protein is CASSKHRPPGFEQYV. The CDR3, as DNA: TGTGCCAGCAGCAAACACAGGCCTCCCGGGTTCGAGCAGTACGTC.

This clone showed up just once. The V call is TRBV6-4, the J call TRBJ1-4, with D possibly TRBD1 on 6 matching bases. Germline CDR1 and CDR2: MRHNA and SNTAGT. This CDR3 is 13 amino acids long. V was trimmed by 8 bases and J by 7 bases, leaving 14 bases between them. The CDR3 here is CASSGGGGEKLFF. Here the CDR3 DNA reads TGTGCCAGCTCCGGGGGGGGCGGTGAAAAACTGTTTTTT.

The chain employs TRBV28 and TRBJ2-7; 7 bases agree with TRBD2. With V trimmed by 3 bases and J by 1 base, 12 bases remained unmatched. This CDR3 is 17 amino acids long. Germline assignment: CDR1 MDHEN and CDR2 SYDVKM. CDR3: CASSFPGSPGGSYEQYF. DNA for the CDR3: TGTGCCAGCAGTTTTCCCGGATCGCCGGGGGGTTCCTACGAGCAGTACTTC.

Comments on this clone: Its ends do not fully match the called genes, so a read error is possible. The chain uses TRBV7-9 and TRBJ2-3; the D gene is possibly TRBD2 (6 bases). This CDR3 region has 17 residues. The germline V gene encodes CDR1 SEHNR and CDR2 FQNEAQ (reference sequence). This CDR3 is CSSSQPLAVPSTDTQYF. CDR3 DNA sequence: TGTTCCAGCAGCCAACCGTTAGCGGTACCTAGCACAGATACGCAGTATTTT.

The genes are TRBV30 and TRBJ2-3; the match to TRBD2 covers 7 bases. The CDR3 is made up of 16 amino acids. V dropped 2 bases and J dropped 2; count of bases not matched to a gene: 10. Germline assignment: CDR1 GTSNPN and CDR2 SVGIG (reference sequence). The CDR3: CAWSLGGVKHTDTQYF. CDR3 coding DNA: TGTGCCTGGAGTCTGGGAGGGGTCAAACACACAGATACGCAGTATTTT. Full variable domain (missing parts from reference TRBV30 and TRBJ2-3): SQTIHQWPATLVQPVGSPLSLECTVEGTSNPNLYWYRQAAGRGLQLLFYSVGIGQISSEVPQNLSASRPQDRQFILSSKKLLLSDSGFYLCAWSLGGVKHTDTQYFGPGTRLTVL.

The chain recombines TRBV9 with TRBJ2-5; 10 bases match TRBD1. CDR3 length equals 16 residues. The junction had 11 bases not matched to a gene; V was cut back by 4 bases and J by 5 bases. CDR1 is SGDLS and CDR2 is YYNGEE in the germline V gene. CDR3 nucleotide sequence: TGTGCCAGCAGCACTAGACAGGGGGCTGGCTGGGAGACCCAGTACTTC. Protein sequence: CASSTRQGAGWETQYF.

The chain employs TRBV10-2 and TRBJ2-7; 7 nucleotides agree with TRBD1. The CDR3 covers 14 residues. Germline loops: CDR1 WSHSY, CDR2 SAAADI. V lost 2 bases to trimming and J lost 3 bases; unmatched junction nucleotides: 4. The CDR3 reads CASSERAGGYEQYV. CDR3 in DNA: TGCGCCAGCAGTGAGAGGGCAGGGGGCTACGAGCAGTACGTC.

The V call is TRBV19, the J call TRBJ1-1; TRBD1 aligns across 7 bases. V shed 2 bases, J shed 9 bases, and the junction held 6 bases outside the gene matches. Per the germline V gene, CDR1 is LNHDA and CDR2 is SQIVND (reference sequence). This CDR3 has 13 amino acids. The DNA of the CDR3 is TGTGCCAGTAGTATACTAGGGGGCACAAAAGCTTTCTTT. Its protein is CASSILGGTKAFF.

J is TRBJ1-1 and V is TRBV28; TRBD1 aligns across 8 bases. The trim removed 4 bases at V and 1 base at J, leaving 8 bases unmatched. The germline CDR1 and CDR2 sequences are MDHEN and SYDVKM. The CDR3 has 16 amino acids. The CDR3 region has the DNA TGTGCCAGCAGTTACAGACAGGGGCAACGGAACACTGAAGCTTTCTTT. Translating it yields CASSYRQGQRNTEAFF.

This rearrangement joins TRBV18 to TRBJ1-2; 8 bases match TRBD1. Germline V gene data show CDR1 as KGHSH and CDR2 as LQKENI. The V and J ends lost 3 bases and 7 bases, in that order; junction bases with no gene match: 13. CDR3 length: 16 amino acids. CDR3: CASSPDRTGLSGGYTF. The CDR3 DNA reads TGTGCCAGCTCACCGGACCGGACAGGGCTTTCGGGTGGCTACACCTTC.